This TCR beta chain originates from a study of blood T cell repertoires in COVID-19. Overall study: T cells, B-cell-depleted T cells, or PBMCs supplied cDNA or gDNA.

Germline CDR1 reads WSHSY; CDR2 reads SAAADI. This CDR3 comprises 13 residues. This clone was detected once. Participants were aged roughly 18 to 90 years, lived in over 20 US areas, and enrolled virtually. Cohorts were determined from participant-reported clinical history. Data came from immunoSEQ multiplex PCR; TCRdb stores just in-frame clones and leaves some out. The sample has about 240,000 clones; approximately 86% are singletons. The receptor's source is a woman aged 40 to 49 with acute COVID-19. The sequencing input was PBMCs or T cells enriched from blood (not recorded which). The J gene is TRBJ2-5, the V gene TRBV10-2; D is possibly TRBD2 (7 bases). The CDR3 DNA follows: TGCGCACTTAGGGGGGGGGACCAAGAGACCCAGTACTTC. It specifies CALRGGDQETQYF.